The 3 T cell receptor beta chains below were found in one sample sequenced in a study of TIL therapy for anti-PD-1-resistant metastatic lung cancer. The libraries were made with immunoSEQ v3. The repertoire was sequenced with immunoSEQ multiplex PCR; TCRdb's copy has only in-frame clones and lacks some. This sample has 50,000 or so clones, with approximately 79% found just once. Time point denoted: pre-treatment sample, taken before nivolumab and TIL therapy. Sequences were derived from blood, sampled at baseline. Source of these receptors: a woman between 30 and 80 years old with non-small cell lung cancer.

The chain joins TRBV7-3 to TRBJ2-3, with a tentative D call TRBD2 (6 bases). The CDR3 is 14 residues long. Germline CDR1 is SGHTA and CDR2 is FQGTGA. Trimming took 2 bases from V and 4 from J, leaving 10 bases between them. CDR3: CASSLRGSADTQYF. The CDR3 DNA is TGTGCCAGCAGCTTACGGGGGAGTGCAGATACGCAGTATTTT.

The chain carries TRBV19 and TRBJ2-7; no reliable D call. V lost 3 bases to trimming and J lost 5 bases, with 17 bases between them. The germline gives CDR1 LNHDA, CDR2 SQIVND (reference sequence). The CDR3 runs to 15 residues. The CDR3 loop reads CASSIGASQFNEQYF. As DNA, the CDR3 is TGTGCCAGTAGTATCGGAGCCTCCCAATTTAACGAGCAGTACTTC.

The rearrangement links TRBV2 to TRBJ1-1; D is unresolved. The V end was cut by 9 bases, the J end by 2 bases, with 10 bases between. Germline CDR1 reads SNHLY; CDR2 reads FYNNEI. The CDR3 covers 12 residues. CDR3 amino acids: CASGGRNTEAFF. CDR3 coding DNA: TGTGCCAGTGGAGGGAGAAACACTGAAGCTTTCTTT.